The 14 T cell receptor beta chains presented below share a single source sample, sequenced in a study of cytomegalovirus exposure and HLA in healthy donors. The PCR was carried out with 60 Vbeta primers and 13 Jbeta primers. Sequencing used immunoSEQ multiplex PCR; TCRdb keeps in-frame clones, though not all of them. The sample gives some 160,000 clones, almost 80% of which show up once; 1.1% to 1.5% is in the top ten. Material for sequencing was PBMCs. These receptors were taken from a male donor in good health and CMV-seronegative.

The genes are TRBV7-3 and TRBJ2-7; maybe TRBD2 (6 bases). This CDR3 is 15 amino acids long. V was cut by 3 bases and J by 5 bases, with 17 bases left in between. CDR1 SGHTA and CDR2 FQGTGA come from the germline V gene. The CDR3 protein is CASSFNGGPGDEQYF. The CDR3 nucleotides are TGTGCCAGCAGCTTTAACGGCGGCCCGGGGGACGAGCAGTACTTC.

J is TRBJ2-5 and V is TRBV25-1; a possible D gene is TRBD1 (5 bases). The ends were cut back, 3 bases at V and 4 bases at J, with 15 bases in the middle. CDR1 MGHDK and CDR2 SYGVNS come from the germline V gene. The CDR3 totals 15 residues. CDR3 loop: CASSDLGVVGETQYF. CDR3 bases: TGTGCCAGCAGTGATTTAGGGGTTGTGGGAGAGACCCAGTACTTC.

The J gene is TRBJ2-5, the V gene TRBV9; 9 bases fit TRBD1. The DNA end favors TRBJ2-7, so the J call may be wrong. Germline CDR1 is SGDLS and CDR2 is YYNGEE. The CDR3 consists of 15 residues. DNA of the CDR3: TGTGCCAGCAGCGTAGGAGGGACAGGGAGTTACGAGCAGTACTTC. It encodes CASSVGGTGSYEQYF.

CDR3 amino acids: CASSLYSGQPQHF. CDR3 nucleotides: TGTGCCAGCAGTTTATACTCGGGTCAGCCCCAGCATTTT. V and J are TRBV27 and TRBJ1-5; no definite D call. The length of the CDR3 is 13 residues. V dropped 1 base and J dropped 6 bases, with 7 bases sitting between them. Per germline, CDR1 MNHEY and CDR2 SMNVEV (reference sequence).

The chain has TRBV9 and TRBJ2-6, with 9 bases identical to TRBD1. With V trimmed by 3 bases and J by 2 bases, 6 bases remained unmatched. CDR1 and CDR2 from the germline V gene are SGDLS and YYNGEE. This CDR3 is 17 amino acids long. The CDR3 bases are TGTGCCAGCAGCGATACAACAGGGGGCGCTGGGGCCAACGTCCTGACTTTC. It is translated as CASSDTTGGAGANVLTF.

V usage is TRBV6-4 and J usage is TRBJ1-1; unclear D gene. CDR3 length: 13 amino acids. Trimming shortened V by 3 bases and J by 1 base, and 6 bases separated the two germline ends. Germline CDR1 and CDR2: MRHNA and SNTAGT. The chain's CDR3 is CASSEGRNTEAFF. The DNA for the CDR3 is TGTGCCAGCAGTGAGGGGAGGAACACTGAAGCTTTCTTT.

V and J are TRBV6-1 and TRBJ1-5, with 10 bases lining up with TRBD1. The CDR3 totals 14 residues. With 6 bases clipped from V and 3 bases from J, the junction kept 2 bases outside the gene matches. CDR1 MNHNS and CDR2 SASEGT come from the germline V gene. The CDR3 DNA reads TGTGCCAGCAGGGGGACAGGGGTCAATCAGCCCCAGCATTTT. Translating gives CASRGTGVNQPQHF.

This clone was detected once. The V and J genes are TRBV15 and TRBJ1-2, with 9 bases identical to TRBD1. The CDR3 is 17 amino acids. Germline assignment: CDR1 LNHNV and CDR2 YYDKDF (reference sequence). V gave up 1 base and J gave up 0 bases; unmatched junction bases: 6. The CDR3 here is CATSRGNGDRANYGYTF. The CDR3 nucleotides read TGTGCCACCAGCAGAGGGAATGGGGACAGGGCTAACTATGGCTACACCTTC.

The chain uses TRBV15 and TRBJ2-1; D gene ambiguous. The CDR3 is 15 residues long. The V gene lost 5 bases and the J gene lost 2 bases, with 13 bases spanning the gap. Germline CDR1 reads LNHNV; CDR2 reads YYDKDF (reference sequence). CDR3 sequence: CATSLWRLAYNEQFF. Here the CDR3 DNA reads TGTGCCACCAGCCTATGGCGTCTAGCCTACAATGAGCAGTTCTTC. Supplemented by reference TRBV15 and TRBJ2-1, the full variable domain reads DAMVIQNPRYQVTQFGKPVTLSCSQTLNHNVMYWYQQKSSQAPKLLFHYYDKDFNNEADTPDNFQSRRPNTSFCFLDIRSPGLGDTAMYLCATSLWRLAYNEQFFGPGTRLTVL.

The genes are TRBV6-5 and TRBJ1-2; 9 bases map to TRBD1. The germline CDR1 and CDR2 sequences are MNHEY and SVGAGI. V lost 5 bases and J lost 8; bases outside the gene matches: 9. The CDR3 covers 14 residues. The CDR3 loop reads CASSEVGTGKGYTF. CDR3 bases: TGTGCCAGCAGTGAAGTGGGGACAGGGAAGGGCTACACCTTC.

The V gene is TRBV4-1, the J gene TRBJ2-3, with TRBD2 as a possible D gene (7 bases). Trimming stripped 0 bases from V and 4 bases from J, with 14 bases between. CDR3 length equals 16 residues. Germline CDR1 reads MGHRA; CDR2 reads YSYEKL. The CDR3 DNA reads as TGCGCCAGCAGCCAAGATCCCGGCGGGGGCCCAGATACGCAGTATTTT. It codes for CASSQDPGGGPDTQYF.

The V gene is TRBV7-2, the J gene TRBJ1-2, with TRBD1 matching over 8 bases. V was clipped by 5 bases and J by 3 bases; unmatched bases: 11. The CDR3 sequence is 16 residues long. Germline CDR1 reads SGHTA; CDR2 reads FQGNSA. For the CDR3, the DNA is TGTGCCAGCAGCCCGAGGACAGGGAAAATTCACTATGGCTACACCTTC. Translation gives CASSPRTGKIHYGYTF.

The chain recombines TRBV9 with TRBJ1-1, with a tentative D call TRBD1 (6 bases). The CDR3 runs 16 residues. Germline CDR1 SGDLS, CDR2 YYNGEE. The germline V and J ends were trimmed by 0 bases and 0 bases, with 12 bases remaining between them. Here the CDR3 reads CASSVGSGALNTEAFF. The DNA for the CDR3 is TGTGCCAGCAGCGTAGGTTCAGGGGCCTTGAACACTGAAGCTTTCTTT. The complete variable domain, with remaining parts taken from reference TRBV9 and TRBJ1-1, reads DSGVTQTPKHLITATGQRVTLRCSPRSGDLSVYWYQQSLDQGLQFLIQYYNGEERAKGNILERFSAQQFPDLHSELNLSSLELGDSALYFCASSVGSGALNTEAFFGQGTRLTVV.

In this sample, this clone is medium-sized. V is TRBV2 and J is TRBJ1-4, with D unresolved. V was shortened by 4 bases and J by 8 bases, with 17 bases between the two germline ends. From germline, CDR1 is SNHLY and CDR2 FYNNEI. This CDR3 has 15 residues. The CDR3, as DNA: TGTGCCAGCAGTGCGATGGAGGCATTGCGGGAAAAACTGTTTTTT. It codes for CASSAMEALREKLFF.